The 14 T cell receptor beta chains below were found in one sample sequenced in a study of blood T cell repertoires in COVID-19. Generated by immunoSEQ multiplex PCR, the TCRdb table keeps only in-frame clones and is missing some. Of 250,000 or so clones in the sample, about 86% were seen once. Material: PBMCs or T cells enriched from blood (not recorded which). The origin of the receptors is a man aged 50 to 59 who had recovered from COVID-19.

The genes are TRBV6-2 or TRBV6-3 and TRBJ1-5; D is ambiguous. Germline values: CDR1 MNHEY, CDR2 SVGEGT. Trimming took 0 bases from V and 11 from J, leaving 14 bases between them. The CDR3 spans 14 residues. DNA for the CDR3: TGTGCCAGCAGTTACTCGGGTTGGAAAGAGGCCCAGCATTTT. Translating it yields CASSYSGWKEAQHF.

V gene TRBV5-4 combines with J gene TRBJ2-3; possible D gene TRBD2, 5 bases. V was cut by 4 bases and J by 5 bases, with 17 bases left in between. The length of the CDR3 is 15 residues. Germline V gene data show CDR1 as SGHNT and CDR2 as YYREEE (reference sequence). The CDR3 nucleotides are TGTGCCAGCAGCGATCGGGGATCCAAGGAAGATACGCAGTATTTT. Amino acids: CASSDRGSKEDTQYF.

V is TRBV10-3 and J is TRBJ1-2; TRBD1 is a possible D gene (5 bases). Per germline, CDR1 ENHRY and CDR2 SYGVKD. This CDR3 has 12 residues. Deletions cut 6 bases from V and 6 bases from J, with 11 bases between. CDR3 sequence reads: CAIRGGPDGYTF. CDR3 coding DNA: TGTGCCATCAGGGGGGGTCCGGATGGCTACACCTTC.

V usage is TRBV7-2 and J usage is TRBJ1-2; the match to TRBD1 covers 8 bases. Unmatched junction bases numbered 13, after V lost 6 bases and J lost 7 bases. The germline V gene encodes CDR1 SGHTA and CDR2 FQGNSA. This CDR3 region has 15 residues. The CDR3 spells CASSLLGGQGGGYTF. CDR3 nucleotide sequence: TGTGCCAGCAGTCTTCTGGGAGGACAGGGTGGTGGCTACACCTTC.

The chain recombines TRBV5-8 with TRBJ2-5, with unresolved D. The CDR3 has 11 residues. The germline V gene encodes CDR1 SGHTS and CDR2 YDEGEE. V lost 2 bases to trimming and J lost 5 bases, with 4 bases between them. The CDR3 coding sequence is TGTGCCAGCAGCTTTCGTGAGACCCAGTACTTC. Protein sequence: CASSFRETQYF.

There are a few counts of this clone. This sequence joins TRBV6-5 and TRBJ2-7, with 8 bases aligning to TRBD2. The germline gives CDR1 MNHEY, CDR2 SVGAGI. Unmatched junction bases numbered 11, after V lost 5 bases and J lost 8 bases. The CDR3 spans 14 residues. The CDR3 sequence is CASSNFAGGRKQYF. The CDR3 bases are TGTGCCAGCAGTAACTTTGCGGGAGGAAGGAAGCAGTACTTC.

The chain couples TRBV7-2 to TRBJ2-7, with 7 nucleotides matching TRBD1. V lost 1 base and J lost 3; bases outside the gene matches: 12. Germline assignment: CDR1 SGHTA and CDR2 FQGNSA. The CDR3 runs to 17 residues. This chain's CDR3 is CASSLGDDRVYFYEQYF. DNA of the CDR3: TGTGCCAGCAGCTTAGGAGATGACAGGGTCTACTTCTACGAGCAGTACTTC. Full variable domain (missing parts from reference TRBV7-2 and TRBJ2-7): GAGVSQSPSNKVTEKGKDVELRCDPISGHTALYWYRQSLGQGLEFLIYFQGNSAPDKSGLPSDRFSAERTGGSVSTLTIQRTQQEDSAVYLCASSLGDDRVYFYEQYFGPGTRLTVT.

This clone has just one count. V gene TRBV10-2 combines with J gene TRBJ2-2; 9 bases are a match to TRBD2. Germline values: CDR1 WSHSY, CDR2 SAAADI. V gave up 2 bases and J gave up 1 base; unmatched junction bases: 5. CDR3 length: 17 residues. CDR3 in amino acids: CASSETGLAVNTGELFF. The CDR3 DNA reads as TGCGCCAGCAGTGAGACGGGACTAGCAGTGAACACCGGGGAGCTGTTTTTT.

The rearrangement uses TRBV10-1 and TRBJ2-7; D is perhaps TRBD1 (5 bases). Germline CDR1 WNHNN, CDR2 SYGVQD (reference sequence). V gave up 2 bases and J gave up 4 bases, with 9 bases separating them. This CDR3 contains 13 residues. CDR3: CASSEQTAYEQYF. The CDR3 nucleotides are TGCGCCAGCAGTGAGCAGACAGCTTACGAGCAGTACTTC.

The J gene is TRBJ2-5, the V gene TRBV7-3, with 8 bases that match TRBD2. The germline CDR1 and CDR2 sequences are SGHTA and FQGTGA. With 5 bases clipped from V and 1 base from J, the junction kept 6 bases outside the gene matches. This CDR3 is 15 amino acids long. Here the CDR3 reads CASSLSGDPQETQYF. In DNA form, the CDR3 reads TGTGCCAGCAGCCTTAGCGGGGATCCCCAAGAGACCCAGTACTTC.

The V call is TRBV6-5, the J call TRBJ1-1, with TRBD1 matching over 8 bases. The germline V gene has CDR1 MNHEY and CDR2 SVGAGI. This CDR3 spans 15 amino acids. After removal of 8 bases from V and 5 bases from J, the junction contained 13 bases not matched to a gene. The CDR3 protein is CASSEMGRGHTEAFF. The CDR3 DNA reads as TGTGCCAGCTCGGAGATGGGCAGGGGGCATACTGAAGCTTTCTTT.

The rearrangement links TRBV27 to TRBJ1-5; 7 positions agree with TRBD1. Germline CDR1 MNHEY, CDR2 SMNVEV (reference sequence). J was trimmed by 7 bases and V by 0 bases; bases with no gene match: 3. The CDR3 loop spans 14 amino acids. The DNA for the CDR3 is TGTGCCAGCAGTTTATCGGCAGGGGGACAGCCCCAGCATTTT. This gives the protein CASSLSAGGQPQHF.

This clone was detected only once. The chain is built from TRBV28 and TRBJ1-1; D may be TRBD1 (6 bases). The V gene's germline CDR1 is MDHEN and CDR2 SYDVKM. V was cut by 10 bases and J by 6 bases, with 18 bases left in between. CDR3 length: 13 residues. The CDR3 protein is CATLDRITAEAFF. CDR3 DNA: TGTGCCACCCTCGACAGGATAACCGCTGAAGCTTTCTTT.

The genes are TRBV5-1 and TRBJ1-2, with 10 bases fitting TRBD1. Trimming removed 4 bases from V and 1 base from J; junction bases left unmatched: 4. The CDR3 runs 15 residues. The V gene's germline CDR1 is SGHRS and CDR2 YFSETQ. The CDR3, as DNA: TGCGCCAGCAGCAGAGGACAGGGGGTTAACTATGGCTACACCTTC. Amino acids: CASSRGQGVNYGYTF.